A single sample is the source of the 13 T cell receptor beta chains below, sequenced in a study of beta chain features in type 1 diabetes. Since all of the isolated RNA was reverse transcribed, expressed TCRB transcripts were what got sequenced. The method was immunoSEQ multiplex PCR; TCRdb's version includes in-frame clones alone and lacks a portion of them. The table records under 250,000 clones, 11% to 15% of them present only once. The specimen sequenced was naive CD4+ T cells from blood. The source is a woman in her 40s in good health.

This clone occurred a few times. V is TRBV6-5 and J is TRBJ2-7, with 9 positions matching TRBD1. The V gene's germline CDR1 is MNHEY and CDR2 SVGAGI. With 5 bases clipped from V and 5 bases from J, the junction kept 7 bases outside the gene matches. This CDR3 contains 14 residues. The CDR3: CASSRRTGEDEQYF. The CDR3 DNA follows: TGTGCCAGCAGTCGACGGACAGGGGAGGACGAGCAGTACTTC.

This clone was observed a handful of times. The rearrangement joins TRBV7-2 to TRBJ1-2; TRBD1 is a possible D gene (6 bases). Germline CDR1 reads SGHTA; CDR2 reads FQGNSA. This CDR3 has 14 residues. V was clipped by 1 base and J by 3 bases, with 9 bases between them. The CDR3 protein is CASSLVGQHYGYTF. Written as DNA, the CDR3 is TGTGCCAGCAGCTTAGTCGGACAGCACTATGGCTACACCTTC.

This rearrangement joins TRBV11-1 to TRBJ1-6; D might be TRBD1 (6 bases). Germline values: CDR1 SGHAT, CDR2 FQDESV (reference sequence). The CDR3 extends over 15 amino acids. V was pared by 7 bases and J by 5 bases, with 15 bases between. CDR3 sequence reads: CASTTGGGHNSPLHF. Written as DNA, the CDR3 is TGTGCCAGCACCACTGGGGGCGGCCATAATTCACCCCTCCACTTT.

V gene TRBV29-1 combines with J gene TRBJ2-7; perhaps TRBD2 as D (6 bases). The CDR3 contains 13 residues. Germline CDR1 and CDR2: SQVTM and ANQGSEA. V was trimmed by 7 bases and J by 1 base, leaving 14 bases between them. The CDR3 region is CSANRGNSYEQYF. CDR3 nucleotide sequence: TGCAGCGCTAATCGGGGGAATTCCTACGAGCAGTACTTC.

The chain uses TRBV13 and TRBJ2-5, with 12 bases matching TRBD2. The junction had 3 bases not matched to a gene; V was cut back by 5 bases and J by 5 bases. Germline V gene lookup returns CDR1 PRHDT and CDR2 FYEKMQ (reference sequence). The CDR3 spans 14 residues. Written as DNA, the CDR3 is TGTGCCAGCAGCGGGACTAGCGGGTCGGAGACCCAGTACTTC. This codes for CASSGTSGSETQYF.

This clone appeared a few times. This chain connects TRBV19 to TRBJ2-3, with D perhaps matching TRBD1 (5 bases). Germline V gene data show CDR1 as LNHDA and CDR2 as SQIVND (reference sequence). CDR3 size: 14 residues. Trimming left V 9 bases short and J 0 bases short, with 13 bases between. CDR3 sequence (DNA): TGTGCCAGCACTGCGACAGTTAGCACAGATACGCAGTATTTT. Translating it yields CASTATVSTDTQYF. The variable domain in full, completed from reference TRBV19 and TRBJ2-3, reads DGGITQSPKYLFRKEGQNVTLSCEQNLNHDAMYWYRQDPGQGLRLIYYSQIVNDFQKGDIAEGYSVSREKKESFPLTVTSAQKNPTAFYLCASTATVSTDTQYFGPGTRLTVL.

This CDR3 is CASTHGTAYQPQHF. The CDR3 DNA is TGTGCCAGCACCCACGGGACAGCGTATCAGCCCCAGCATTTT. The rearrangement uses TRBV6-6 and TRBJ1-5; 7 bases agree with TRBD1. CDR3 length equals 14 residues. Trimming removed 7 bases from V and 5 bases from J; junction bases left unmatched: 8. Germline loops: CDR1 MNHNY, CDR2 SVGAGI (reference sequence).

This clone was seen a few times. For the CDR3, the DNA is TGTGCTAGTGGTTCCCCCCGGGGACAGGGGTGGAATGAGCAGTTCTTC. This gives the protein CASGSPRGQGWNEQFF. The chain couples TRBV12-5 to TRBJ2-1, with 10 bases that match TRBD1. CDR1 LGHNT and CDR2 FRNRAP come from the germline V gene. There are 16 residues in the CDR3. Germline trimming cut 4 bases from V and 7 bases from J; bases unmatched to any gene: 10.

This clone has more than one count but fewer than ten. The CDR3, as DNA: TGTGCCACCAGCAGAAGTACCGGGACTATCCATGAGCAGTTCTTC. As protein: CATSRSTGTIHEQFF. The chain employs TRBV15 and TRBJ2-1; TRBD2 matches 7 bases. The V gene end was trimmed by 2 bases and the J gene end by 8 bases; junction bases not matched to a gene: 9. The CDR3 spans 15 residues. The germline V gene encodes CDR1 LNHNV and CDR2 YYDKDF (reference sequence).

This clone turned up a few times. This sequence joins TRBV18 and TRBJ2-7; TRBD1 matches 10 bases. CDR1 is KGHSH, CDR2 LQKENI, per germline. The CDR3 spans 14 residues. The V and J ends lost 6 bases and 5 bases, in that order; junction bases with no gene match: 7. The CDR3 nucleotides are TGTGCCAGCTCTCCCCGGGACAGGGGTGACGAGCAGTACTTC. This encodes CASSPRDRGDEQYF.

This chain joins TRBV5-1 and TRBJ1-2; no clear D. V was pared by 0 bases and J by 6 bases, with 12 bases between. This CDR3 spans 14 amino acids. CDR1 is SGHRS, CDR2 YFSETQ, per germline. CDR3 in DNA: TGCGCCAGCAGCTTGGAAAACGGTGAGAATGGCTACACCTTC. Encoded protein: CASSLENGENGYTF.

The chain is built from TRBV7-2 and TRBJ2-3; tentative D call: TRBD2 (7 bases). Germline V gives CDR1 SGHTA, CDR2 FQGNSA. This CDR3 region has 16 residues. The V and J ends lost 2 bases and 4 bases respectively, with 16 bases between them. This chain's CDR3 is CASSLTGGPSADTQYF. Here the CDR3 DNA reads TGTGCCAGCAGCTTAACGGGGGGCCCTAGCGCAGATACGCAGTATTTT.

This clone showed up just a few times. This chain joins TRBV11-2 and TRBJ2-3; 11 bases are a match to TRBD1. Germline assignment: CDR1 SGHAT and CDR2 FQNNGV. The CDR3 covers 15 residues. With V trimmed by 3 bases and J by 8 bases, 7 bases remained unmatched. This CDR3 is CASSFRTGGGGTQYF. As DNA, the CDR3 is TGTGCCAGCAGCTTCCGGACAGGGGGCGGTGGTACGCAGTATTTT.